This TCR beta chain was profiled in a study of blood T cell repertoires in COVID-19. The data were produced by immunoSEQ multiplex PCR, yet TCRdb's version contains in-frame clones alone and is incomplete. The sample consists of approximately 180,000 clones, more than 80% of them appearing once. Germline assignment: CDR1 MNHEY and CDR2 SVGAGI. V lost 5 bases and J 2 bases, leaving 10 bases between the germline ends. The CDR3 runs 15 residues. V gene TRBV6-5 combines with J gene TRBJ2-6; TRBD1 might be the D (6 bases). The receptor's source is a man aged 50 or older with acute or convalescent COVID-19. Source material: peripheral blood. CDR3 bases: TGTGCCAGCAGTAAACAGGGTACTGGGGCCAACGTCCTGACTTTC. Translated, it gives CASSKQGTGANVLTF.